This TCR beta chain appears in the sequencing data of a study of low-dose radiotherapy and immunotherapy resistance in tumors. Study-wide background: Members of Cohort 1 were treated with 0.5 Gy per fraction every 2 weeks. The prescribed total PTV dose was 6.5 Gy. The 200 mg/m2 dose of intravenous cyclophosphamide was given every two weeks, one day before radiation and immunotherapy.

Covering alpha and beta chains, TRAV- and TRBV-specific primers were used for the first-strand cDNA. TCR amplification involved 20 to 25 PCR cycles with a constant-region primer and V-primer adapter. Researchers amplified the isolated mRNA using in vitro transcription. TCRdb re-called the reads through MiXCR, storing one row per CDR3 protein. In the table there are tens of thousands of distinct CDR3 sequences, 9.4% of which are singletons. Germline values: CDR1 SGHKS, CDR2 YYEKEE (reference sequence). V was pared by 3 bases and J by 2 bases, with 4 bases of the junction left unmatched. This CDR3 has 14 amino acids. Time point meaning: before trial treatment. This clonotype has at least ten counts.

The sample here was PBMCs, taken before treatment. The chain couples TRBV5-5 to TRBJ2-5; 7 bases fit TRBD1. The clonotype was recovered from a male donor with prostate cancer. For the CDR3, the DNA is TGTGCCAGCAGCTGGGGGACAGCTCAAGAGACCCAGTACTTC. Its protein product is CASSWGTAQETQYF.